The 22 T cell receptor beta chains given below trace back to one sample, sequenced in a study of cytomegalovirus exposure and HLA in healthy donors. Vbeta (60) and Jbeta (13) primers were used in the PCR. TCRdb's table, derived via immunoSEQ multiplex PCR, lists solely in-frame clones and lacks some. Of fewer than 180,000 clones in the sample, 79% were seen once. The source material was PBMCs. The receptors shown here come from a human donor in good health.

This clone was seen only a few times. The chain has TRBV7-9 and TRBJ2-7; possible D gene TRBD1, 6 bases. CDR1 and CDR2 (germline): SEHNR, FQNEAQ (reference sequence). The CDR3 has 15 amino acids. Trimming shortened V by 2 bases and J by 1 base, and 12 bases separated the two germline ends. CDR3 in DNA: TGTGCCAGCAGCTTATGGAGGCAGGGGTCCTACGAGCAGTACTTC. This encodes CASSLWRQGSYEQYF.

The V call is TRBV5-6, the J call TRBJ1-2; D possibly corresponds to TRBD1 (6 bases). There are 13 residues in the CDR3. Germline loops: CDR1 SGHDT, CDR2 YYEEEE. V gave up 4 bases and J gave up 6 bases, with 13 bases separating them. The DNA of the CDR3 is TGTGCCAGCAGCCCTGACAGGCTCGATGGCTACACCTTC. The encoded protein is CASSPDRLDGYTF.

The V gene is TRBV5-4, the J gene TRBJ1-4, with TRBD1 matching over 9 bases. Losses at the gene ends were 3 bases for V and 7 bases for J; bases not matched to a gene: 10. CDR1 is SGHNT and CDR2 is YYREEE in the germline V gene (reference sequence). The CDR3 spans 16 residues. CDR3 loop: CASSSGTGSVAEKLFF. CDR3 sequence (DNA): TGTGCCAGCAGCTCCGGGACAGGGTCGGTCGCTGAAAAACTGTTTTTT. Using reference TRBV5-4 and TRBJ1-4 for the parts outside the CDR3, the full variable domain is ETGVTQSPTHLIKTRGQQVTLRCSSQSGHNTVSWYQQALGQGPQFIFQYYREEENGRGNFPPRFSGLQFPNYSSELNVNALELDDSALYLCASSSGTGSVAEKLFFGSGTQLSVL.

This clone occurred a few times. The chain has TRBV4-1 and TRBJ2-3; 7 nucleotides agree with TRBD2. V lost 0 bases to trimming and J lost 7 bases; unmatched junction nucleotides: 19. This CDR3 contains 19 residues. Per the germline V gene, CDR1 is MGHRA and CDR2 is YSYEKL. DNA for the CDR3: TGCGCCAGCAGCCAAGATGAGGACGCACTCGCGGGAGTACGAAATACGCAGTATTTT. It is translated as CASSQDEDALAGVRNTQYF.

The chain uses TRBV11-1 and TRBJ2-2; D gene unclear. Per the germline V gene, CDR1 is SGHAT and CDR2 is FQDESV (reference sequence). The CDR3 length is 16 residues. The germline V and J ends were trimmed by 10 bases and 3 bases, with 21 bases remaining between them. The CDR3 sequence is CATQPTLNVYTGELFF. In nucleotides, the CDR3 is TGTGCCACCCAACCCACATTGAACGTTTACACCGGGGAGCTGTTTTTT.

V usage is TRBV29-1 and J usage is TRBJ2-7, with TRBD1 matching over 7 bases. Germline CDR1 and CDR2: SQVTM and ANQGSEA. This CDR3 contains 12 residues. V shed 7 bases and J 3 bases; nucleotides not matched to a gene: 6. In DNA form, the CDR3 reads TGCAGCGCCGGTGACAGGGACTACGAGCAGTACTTC. This encodes CSAGDRDYEQYF.

The rearrangement uses TRBV7-3 and TRBJ2-3; possibly TRBD2 for D (6 bases). The V end lost 1 base, the J end lost 1 base, and 12 bases lay between the germline ends. The germline V gene encodes CDR1 SGHTA and CDR2 FQGTGA. This CDR3 has 16 amino acids. CDR3 DNA: TGTGCCAGCAGCTTAAGTGGCGGGACCGGCACAGATACGCAGTATTTT. Amino acid sequence: CASSLSGGTGTDTQYF.

This clone was seen once. At one end, the junction sequence differs from germline, possibly due to a read error. For the CDR3, the DNA is TGTGCCTGCGAACCGCAGGGTTTTCACTATGGCTACCCCTTC. Protein sequence: CACEPQGFHYGYPF. The chain couples TRBV30 to TRBJ1-2, with D possibly matching TRBD1 (5 bases). CDR3 length equals 14 residues. The germline gives CDR1 GTSNPN, CDR2 SVGIG (reference sequence).

This chain uses TRBV28 with TRBJ1-5; D is unclear. Germline V gene lookup returns CDR1 MDHEN and CDR2 SYDVKM. Trimming cost V 3 bases and J 0 bases, with 6 bases left between them. The CDR3 length is 14 residues. The DNA of the CDR3 is TGTGCCAGCAGTTTTAGCCTTAGCAATCAGCCCCAGCATTTT. Its translation is CASSFSLSNQPQHF. Complete variable domain (other parts from reference TRBV28 and TRBJ1-5): DVKVTQSSRYLVKRTGEKVFLECVQDMDHENMFWYRQDPGLGLRLIYFSYDVKMKEKGDIPEGYSVSREKKERFSLILESASTNQTSMYLCASSFSLSNQPQHFGDGTRLSIL.

In its sample, this clone was seen a few times. Other DNA sequences within the sample encode an identical CDR3. This chain uses TRBV5-4 with TRBJ2-5, with TRBD2 matching over 8 bases. V gave up 0 bases and J gave up 5 bases; unmatched junction bases: 3. Germline V CDR1 and CDR2: SGHNT, YYREEE (reference sequence). The CDR3 totals 14 residues. In nucleotides, the CDR3 is TGTGCCAGCAGCTTGGCGGGGGGGAGGGAGACCCAGTACTTC. Translated, it gives CASSLAGGRETQYF.

The CDR3 sequence: CASSQDYGGETYNSPLHF. The CDR3 coding sequence is TGTGCCAGCAGCCAAGATTACGGCGGCGAAACCTATAATTCACCCCTCCACTTT. This sequence joins TRBV4-2 and TRBJ1-6, with D uncertain. Germline CDR1 and CDR2: LGHNA and YNFKEQ. This CDR3 spans 18 amino acids. Trimming stripped 0 bases from V and 2 bases from J, with 14 bases between.

CDR3 nucleotide sequence: TGTGCCAGCACGCAATTAGCGGGAGTGGCCACGAGAGGGGAGCAGTACTTC. Amino acids: CASTQLAGVATRGEQYF. The chain carries TRBV5-6 and TRBJ2-5; TRBD2 aligns across 9 bases. Germline loops: CDR1 SGHDT, CDR2 YYEEEE. The CDR3 consists of 17 residues. Trimming removed 6 bases from V and 11 bases from J; junction bases left unmatched: 23.

The chain has TRBV29-1 and TRBJ2-5; maybe TRBD2 (5 bases). Germline loops: CDR1 SQVTM, CDR2 ANQGSEA. Trimming pared 3 bases from V and 3 bases from J, leaving 17 bases between. The CDR3 consists of 15 residues. DNA for the CDR3: TGCAGCGTTGACCCCGCTCGGGGTAGAGAAGAGACCCAGTACTTC. Encoded protein: CSVDPARGREETQYF.

The V gene is TRBV6-1, the J gene TRBJ2-7; 7 nucleotides match TRBD2. The V and J ends lost 0 bases and 3 bases, in that order; junction bases with no gene match: 11. CDR1 MNHNS and CDR2 SASEGT come from the germline V gene. The length of the CDR3 is 17 residues. This chain's CDR3 is CASSEAASGGLDYEQYF. The DNA for the CDR3 is TGTGCCAGCAGTGAAGCGGCTAGCGGAGGTCTCGACTACGAGCAGTACTTC.

This clone came up a few times. Here the CDR3 reads CASSDPDRELDNEQFF. Here the CDR3 DNA reads TGCGCCAGCAGTGACCCAGACAGGGAACTGGACAATGAGCAGTTCTTC. The chain recombines TRBV10-2 with TRBJ2-1, with 7 positions matching TRBD1. The CDR3 length is 16 residues. V was clipped by 3 bases and J by 5 bases; unmatched bases: 10. Germline V gives CDR1 WSHSY, CDR2 SAAADI.

The chain carries TRBV6-5 and TRBJ2-6; D not resolved. The CDR3 is 13 amino acids. Per the germline V gene, CDR1 is MNHEY and CDR2 is SVGAGI. V was trimmed by 10 bases and J by 1 base, leaving 8 bases between them. The CDR3 loop is CATLRSGANVLTF. For the CDR3, the DNA is TGTGCCACCCTACGTTCTGGGGCCAACGTCCTGACTTTC.

The V call is TRBV19, the J call TRBJ2-1, with 12 bases lining up with TRBD2. The CDR3 contains 15 residues. Germline V gene sequence: CDR1 LNHDA, CDR2 SQIVND (reference sequence). V shed 6 bases and J 9 bases; nucleotides not matched to a gene: 9. This chain's CDR3 is CASSFLAGGPSEQFF. The DNA for the CDR3 is TGTGCCAGTAGCTTTCTAGCGGGGGGGCCTAGTGAGCAGTTCTTC. The full variable domain, its missing parts supplied by reference TRBV19 and TRBJ2-1, is DGGITQSPKYLFRKEGQNVTLSCEQNLNHDAMYWYRQDPGQGLRLIYYSQIVNDFQKGDIAEGYSVSREKKESFPLTVTSAQKNPTAFYLCASSFLAGGPSEQFFGPGTRLTVL.

This rearrangement joins TRBV19 to TRBJ1-2; 9 nucleotides align to TRBD1. Trimming took 6 bases from V and 4 from J; bases not matched to a gene: 12. CDR1 LNHDA and CDR2 SQIVND come from the germline V gene (reference sequence). The CDR3 spans 16 residues. The CDR3 bases are TGTGCCAGTAGAGATTCGACAGGGGGGCAGGGCTATGGCTACACCTTC. It encodes CASRDSTGGQGYGYTF.

J is TRBJ2-7 and V is TRBV10-3, with D perhaps matching TRBD2 (6 bases). Trimming took 11 bases from V and 7 from J, leaving 15 bases between them. This CDR3 has 11 residues. Germline assignment: CDR1 ENHRY and CDR2 SYGVKD. CDR3 DNA: TGTGCCTACGGGGGTTCGAGAGAGCAGTACTTC. Its translation: CAYGGSREQYF.

The chain recombines TRBV28 with TRBJ1-3; D ambiguous. V dropped 4 bases and J dropped 0 bases, with 13 bases sitting between them. The germline CDR1 and CDR2 sequences are MDHEN and SYDVKM. CDR3 size: 16 residues. The CDR3 loop reads CASSSPEGSSGNTIYF. CDR3 nucleotides: TGTGCCAGCAGTTCCCCCGAGGGTTCCTCTGGAAACACCATATATTTT.

The gene calls are TRBV15 and TRBJ1-1; 10 bases agree with TRBD1. Trimming took 0 bases from V and 4 from J; bases not matched to a gene: 5. The CDR3 covers 16 residues. Germline V gene sequence: CDR1 LNHNV, CDR2 YYDKDF (reference sequence). The CDR3 DNA sequence: TGTGCCACCAGCAGAGATAGGGGACAGGGGAGCACTGAAGCTTTCTTT. Its protein is CATSRDRGQGSTEAFF.

The CDR3 sequence: CASRGLAGGNEQFF. The CDR3 nucleotides are TGTGCCAGCAGGGGACTAGCGGGGGGGAATGAGCAGTTCTTC. This chain links TRBV27 with TRBJ2-1, with TRBD2 matching 16 bases. With 6 bases clipped from V and 7 bases from J, the junction kept 0 bases outside the gene matches. Germline CDR1 MNHEY, CDR2 SMNVEV (reference sequence). The CDR3 totals 14 residues.